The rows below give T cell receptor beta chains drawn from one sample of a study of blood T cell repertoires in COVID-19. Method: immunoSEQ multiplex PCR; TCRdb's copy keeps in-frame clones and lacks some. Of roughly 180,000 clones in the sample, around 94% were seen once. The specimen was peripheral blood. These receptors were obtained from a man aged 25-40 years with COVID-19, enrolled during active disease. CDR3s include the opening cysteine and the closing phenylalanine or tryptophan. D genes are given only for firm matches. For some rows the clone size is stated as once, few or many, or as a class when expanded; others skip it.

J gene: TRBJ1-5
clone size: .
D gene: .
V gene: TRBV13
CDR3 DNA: TGTGCCAGCAGCTTAAGGCGCGGAGATCAGCCCCAGCATTTT
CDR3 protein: CASSLRRGDQPQHF

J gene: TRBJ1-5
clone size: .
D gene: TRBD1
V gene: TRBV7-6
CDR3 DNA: TGTGCCAGCAACCATAGAGGGGGACAGGTCAATCAGCCCCAGCATTTT
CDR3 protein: CASNHRGGQVNQPQHF

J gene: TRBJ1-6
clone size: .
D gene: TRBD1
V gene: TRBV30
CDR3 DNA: TGTGCCTGGAGTGCTGGACAGGGGTTGGGTTCACCCCTCCACTTT
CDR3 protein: CAWSAGQGLGSPLHF

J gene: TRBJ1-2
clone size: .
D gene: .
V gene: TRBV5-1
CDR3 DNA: TGCGCCAGCAGCTTGGATCAGGCCTTGGGCTACACCTTC
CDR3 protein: CASSLDQALGYTF

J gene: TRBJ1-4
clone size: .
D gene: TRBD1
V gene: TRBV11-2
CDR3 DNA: TGTGCCAGCAGCTTCCAGGGGGGACTGAAACTGTTTTTT
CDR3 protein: CASSFQGGLKLFF

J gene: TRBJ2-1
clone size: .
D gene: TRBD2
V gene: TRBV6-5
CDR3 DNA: TGTGCCAGCAGGCCCAGCGGGGTTTGGTTGGATGAGCAGTTCTTC
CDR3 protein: CASRPSGVWLDEQFF

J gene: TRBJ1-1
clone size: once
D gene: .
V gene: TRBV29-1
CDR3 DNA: TGCAGCGTTGCCCCCTCGGCCGGGACACATAAGGGGCACACTGAAGCTTTCTTT
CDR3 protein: CSVAPSAGTHKGHTEAFF

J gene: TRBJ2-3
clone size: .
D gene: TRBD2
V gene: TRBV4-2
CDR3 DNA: TGTGCCAGCAGCCAAGATCCCCCTAGCGGGGGAACAGATACGCAGTATTTT
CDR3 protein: CASSQDPPSGGTDTQYF

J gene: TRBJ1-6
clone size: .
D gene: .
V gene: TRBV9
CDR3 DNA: TGTGCCAGCAGCGTAGGGCAATATAATTCACCCCTCCACTTT
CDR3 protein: CASSVGQYNSPLHF

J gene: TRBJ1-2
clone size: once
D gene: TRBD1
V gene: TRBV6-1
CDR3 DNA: TGTGCCAGCAGTGAGAGACAGGGGGCTGTTGGTGGCTACACCTTC
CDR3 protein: CASSERQGAVGGYTF

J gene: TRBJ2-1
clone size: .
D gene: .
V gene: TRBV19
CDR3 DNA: TGTGCCAGTAGTCCTACCTTAGTGATCACCTACAATGAGCAGTTCTTC
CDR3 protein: CASSPTLVITYNEQFF

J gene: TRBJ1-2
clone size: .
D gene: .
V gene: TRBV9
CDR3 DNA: TGTGCCAGCAGCGGGGAAGGGGGAGTCGGCTACACCTTC
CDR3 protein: CASSGEGGVGYTF

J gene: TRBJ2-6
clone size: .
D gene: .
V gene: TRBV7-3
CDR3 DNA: TGTGCCAGCAGCCCCGCGGGGACTGGGGCCAACGTCCTGACTTTC
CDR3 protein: CASSPAGTGANVLTF

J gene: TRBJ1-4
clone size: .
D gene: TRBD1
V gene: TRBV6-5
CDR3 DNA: TGTGCCAGCAGTTACGTCCCTGGACAGGGGCGCGAAAAACTGTTTTTT
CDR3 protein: CASSYVPGQGREKLFF

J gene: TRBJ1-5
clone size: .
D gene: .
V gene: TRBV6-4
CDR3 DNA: TGTGCCAGCAGTGAAACAGGAGGGCAGCCCCAGCATTTT
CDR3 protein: CASSETGGQPQHF

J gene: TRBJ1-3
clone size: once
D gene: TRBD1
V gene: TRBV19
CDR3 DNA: TGTGCCAGTAGTATATCCAGGACAGGGGGCTTCGGGTACACCATATATTTT
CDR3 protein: CASSISRTGGFGYTIYF